The source of this T cell receptor (beta chain) is a study of blood T cells in healthy people across ages (dated by TCRdb to between 2015 and 2017). Background on the whole study: In model experiments, template switching captured about one uniquely barcoded TCR beta cDNA molecule for every two T cells. To track age-related changes in TCR beta repertoire diversity, the study relied on deep sequencing normalized with unique cDNA molecular identifiers. Donors were grouped into four age groups: young (average roughly 17 years), middle-aged (under 40), aged (roughly 67) and long-lived (over 80). To avoid experimental bias, donors of different ages were randomly spread across the sequencing lanes. Using the same blood draw, the study looked at two additional independent replicas of 1 million unique cDNA reads for two donors, one aged 18 to 30 and the other aged 80 or older. Here is what the overall study found, with its caveats: Observed TCR beta diversity correlated strongly with the percentage of naive T cells measured by flow cytometry. Bulk unsorted PBMC profiling prevented conclusive comparison of naive and antigen-experienced compartments. The CMV infection status of donors was not known, potentially confounding age-related changes in expanded clonotypes. As age increased, observed TCR beta diversity per million T cells dropped in a roughly linear way, and a significant reduction was already evident by age 40. Total diversity estimates from one million sequenced T cells were considered lower bounds and underestimates. Compared with the aged group, more naive CD4+ T cells, fewer expanded clones and increased TCR diversity were shown by the long-lived group, suggesting age selection.

Including cysteine and phenylalanine, the CDR3 has 19 amino acids. Only CDR3 DNA remains: 57 bases, in frame from the first base. The junction shows trimming of 6 bases on V and 2 bases on J, and the gene matches do not reach 18 bases of it. This clonotype has only a few counts. The clone's antigen remains unknown. Within one base of it there is no much larger clone, and no base qualities were kept. The method was 5' RACE. The reads were generated on an Illumina HiSeq 2500. A second PCR of about 6 to 12 cycles was run with a J-beta primer mix and a sample-barcoded 5' primer. Each TCR beta cDNA molecule received a unique molecular identifier from a template-switch 5' adaptor carrying 12 random nucleotides. Each sample yielded at least 3 million CDR3-containing paired-end reads. First-strand cDNA was synthesized from all RNA with the Mint cDNA synthesis kit, primed by a TRBC-specific oligonucleotide. Following uracil-DNA glycosylase treatment, all cDNA underwent a first 18-cycle PCR with the universal primers M1SS and BC2_uni_R. From the authors' description of their analysis: Normalization of each sample was performed by random selection of 1 million high-quality reads, each carrying a distinct molecular identifier. Reads with shared molecular identifiers were discarded instead of being binned into consensus sequences. MiTCR, with a Q25 quality threshold and the strictest error-elimination algorithm, was used for CDR3 identification, clonotype clustering and error correction. Lower-bound total TCR beta diversity was estimated with a nonparametric unseen species model using Euler transformation. TCRdb reanalyzed the raw reads on its own, using fastp at Q25 for trimming and MiXCR for clone calling, and kept in-frame beta chains. Each record represents a unique CDR3 protein, reported with the most common genes and DNA among its rows. The V and J calls follow TCRdb's processing rather than the paper's. This sample comprises over 1.5 million distinct CDR3 sequences, less than 50% of them detected only once. Over 2% of the sample belongs to the ten largest clones.

The donors were roughly 40 Caucasian individuals from Russia, aged 6 to 90 years, who were systemically healthy. Roughly 10 milliliters of peripheral blood were drawn from each donor into EDTA-treated Vacutainer tubes. PBMCs were isolated by Ficoll-Paque density-gradient centrifugation, with at least 6.5 million obtained per sample. Trizol reagent was used to extract total RNA from PBMCs, with at least 6 micrograms per sample. For every donor, an aliquot of PBMCs went through flow cytometry to measure the percentages of naive CD45RAhigh/CD27high T cells. This chain is built from TRBV12-3 or TRBV12-4 and TRBJ2-7; 11 junctional bases match TRBD1. This receptor was obtained from a woman aged 40 to 49 in good health. Sequencing used blood. The CDR3 reads as follows: CASSRRTGGPPTSTYEQYF. The nucleotide sequence is TGTGCCAGCAGCAGACGGACAGGGGGCCCCCCTACTTCTACCTACGAGCAGTACTTC.